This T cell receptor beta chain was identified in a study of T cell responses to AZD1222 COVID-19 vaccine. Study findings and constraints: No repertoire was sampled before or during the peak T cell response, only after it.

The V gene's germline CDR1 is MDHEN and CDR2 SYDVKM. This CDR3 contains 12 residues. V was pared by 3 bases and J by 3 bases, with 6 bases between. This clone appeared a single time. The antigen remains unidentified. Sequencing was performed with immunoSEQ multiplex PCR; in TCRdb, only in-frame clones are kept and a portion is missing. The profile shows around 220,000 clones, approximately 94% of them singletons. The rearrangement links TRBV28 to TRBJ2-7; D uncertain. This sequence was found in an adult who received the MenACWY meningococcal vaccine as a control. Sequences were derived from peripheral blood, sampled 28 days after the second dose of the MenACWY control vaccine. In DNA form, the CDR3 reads TGTGCCAGCAGTTTGGTGATCTACGAGCAGTACTTC. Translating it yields CASSLVIYEQYF.